This passage covers 17 T cell receptor beta chains from one sample sequenced in a study of shared clonotypes between healthy human individuals. Assay: immunoSEQ multiplex PCR; the TCRdb copy retains only in-frame clones and omits some. The repertoire holds 2.5 million or so clones, with 90% to 95% as singletons. The sequenced sample consisted of naive CD4+ T cells sorted from blood. Subset described: CD45RA+ positively selected. The receptors were sampled from a young man in good health.

J is TRBJ1-5 and V is TRBV6-1; 8 bases agree with TRBD1. The junction had 11 bases not matched to a gene; V was cut back by 0 bases and J by 7 bases. In germline, CDR1 is MNHNS, CDR2 SASEGT. The CDR3 loop spans 17 amino acids. CDR3: CASSEALGRGPGQPQHF. The DNA for the CDR3 is TGTGCCAGCAGTGAAGCGTTGGGCAGGGGGCCCGGCCAGCCCCAGCATTTT.

This chain links TRBV5-1 with TRBJ2-2, with D maybe TRBD1 (5 bases). V gave up 0 bases and J gave up 1 base, with 10 bases separating them. The CDR3 loop spans 16 amino acids. Germline V CDR1 and CDR2: SGHRS, YFSETQ. CDR3 sequence (DNA): TGCGCCAGCAGCTTGGAGTCAGGGCTGAACACCGGGGAGCTGTTTTTT. This codes for CASSLESGLNTGELFF.

The chain links TRBV6-6 to TRBJ1-5; maybe TRBD1 (6 bases). Germline V gives CDR1 MNHNY, CDR2 SVGAGI (reference sequence). There are 15 residues in the CDR3. Trimming took 4 bases from V and 5 from J, leaving 15 bases between them. CDR3 region: CASSFDRLAHQPQHF. The DNA for the CDR3 is TGTGCCAGCAGTTTCGACAGGTTAGCCCATCAGCCCCAGCATTTT.

Worth noting for this clone: At the DNA level, this CDR3 is encoded by other sequences in the same sample as well. This rearrangement joins TRBV5-1 to TRBJ2-7; 7 bases are shared with TRBD1. Per germline, CDR1 SGHRS and CDR2 YFSETQ. CDR3 length: 14 amino acids. With 1 base clipped from V and 3 bases from J, the junction kept 4 bases outside the gene matches. The CDR3 region is CASSLSGGNYEQYF. CDR3 DNA: TGCGCCAGCAGCTTGTCAGGGGGAAACTACGAGCAGTACTTC.

DNA of the CDR3: TGTGCCAGCAGCATGGGGGGACAGGGAGGGACCCAGTACTTC. The encoded protein is CASSMGGQGGTQYF. The chain links TRBV5-6 to TRBJ2-5; 9 positions agree with TRBD1. CDR1 is SGHDT and CDR2 is YYEEEE in the germline V gene. The CDR3 consists of 14 residues. The V gene end was trimmed by 4 bases and the J gene end by 7 bases; junction bases not matched to a gene: 8.

A few counts support this clone. Other DNA sequences within the sample encode an identical CDR3. This chain uses TRBV2 with TRBJ1-5, with 7 nucleotides matching TRBD1. The CDR3 is 14 residues long. Germline V CDR1 and CDR2: SNHLY, FYNNEI. The ends lost 6 bases at V and 6 bases at J; junction bases unmatched: 8. CDR3 DNA: TGTGCCAGCAGCGGGCAGGGGGAGGGTCAGCCCCAGCATTTT. It translates to CASSGQGEGQPQHF.

The chain links TRBV6-6 to TRBJ2-2, with 7 bases aligning to TRBD2. J lost 1 base, V lost 5 bases, and 7 bases had no gene match. Germline V CDR1 and CDR2: MNHNY, SVGAGI (reference sequence). The CDR3 runs 16 residues. The CDR3 bases are TGTGCCAGCAGTCCCCGGGCTAGCGGGAACACCGGGGAGCTGTTTTTT. Protein: CASSPRASGNTGELFF.

The J gene is TRBJ1-4, the V gene TRBV7-9, with D perhaps TRBD1 (6 bases). In germline, CDR1 is SEHNR, CDR2 FQNEAQ (reference sequence). The CDR3 spans 16 residues. The V gene lost 5 bases and the J gene lost 6 bases, with 19 bases spanning the gap. In nucleotides, the CDR3 is TGTGCCAGCAGCCGTCCGGACCTTGGGGGCCATGAAAAACTGTTTTTT. Translation gives CASSRPDLGGHEKLFF. Filled out from reference TRBV7-9 and TRBJ1-4, the complete variable domain reads DTGVSQNPRHKITKRGQNVTFRCDPISEHNRLYWYRQTLGQGPEFLTYFQNEAQLEKSRLLSDRFSAERPKGSFSTLEIQRTEQGDSAMYLCASSRPDLGGHEKLFFGSGTQLSVL.

This clone was observed a handful of times. This specimen includes other DNA sequences encoding the same CDR3. This sequence joins TRBV28 and TRBJ1-4; D gene unclear. The ends were cut back, 7 bases at V and 7 bases at J, with 4 bases in the middle. Germline V gene data show CDR1 as MDHEN and CDR2 as SYDVKM. The CDR3 spans 10 residues. The CDR3 here is CASNGEKLFF. For the CDR3, the DNA is TGTGCCAGCAACGGTGAAAAACTGTTTTTT. Based on the CDR3 plus reference TRBV28 and TRBJ1-4, the full variable domain is DVKVTQSSRYLVKRTGEKVFLECVQDMDHENMFWYRQDPGLGLRLIYFSYDVKMKEKGDIPEGYSVSREKKERFSLILESASTNQTSMYLCASNGEKLFFGSGTQLSVL.

The chain recombines TRBV5-5 with TRBJ2-5, with D possibly being TRBD2 (6 bases). Germline values: CDR1 SGHKS, CDR2 YYEKEE (reference sequence). V gave up 4 bases and J gave up 7 bases, with 14 bases separating them. The CDR3 sequence is 13 residues long. Here the CDR3 DNA reads TGTGCCAGCAGCCCTACTAGCTCAGGGACCCAGTACTTC. This gives the protein CASSPTSSGTQYF.

This clone was recorded a few times. The chain links TRBV28 to TRBJ1-1; D gene unclear. The CDR3 is 11 amino acids. V dropped 1 base and J dropped 8 bases, with 5 bases sitting between them. The germline gives CDR1 MDHEN, CDR2 SYDVKM. CDR3 bases: TGTGCCAGCAGTTTATTGTACGAAGCTTTCTTT. Protein: CASSLLYEAFF. The whole variable domain, remainder taken from reference TRBV28 and TRBJ1-1, is DVKVTQSSRYLVKRTGEKVFLECVQDMDHENMFWYRQDPGLGLRLIYFSYDVKMKEKGDIPEGYSVSREKKERFSLILESASTNQTSMYLCASSLLYEAFFGQGTRLTVV.

The V gene is TRBV10-2, the J gene TRBJ2-7; 12 nucleotides match TRBD1. CDR1 is WSHSY, CDR2 SAAADI, per germline. V was pared by 4 bases and J by 7 bases, with 11 bases of the junction left unmatched. This CDR3 has 16 amino acids. In nucleotides, the CDR3 is TGCGCCAGCAGTGTGTCATGGGGACAGGGGGCGGAGGAGCAGTACTTC. It encodes CASSVSWGQGAEEQYF.

The V gene is TRBV5-1, the J gene TRBJ1-6; the D is unclear. V lost 0 bases and J lost 8, with 15 bases in between. CDR1 is SGHRS, CDR2 YFSETQ, per germline. The CDR3 covers 16 residues. The CDR3 sequence: CASSLGSGRMDSPLHF. CDR3 DNA sequence: TGCGCCAGCAGCTTGGGAAGTGGCAGAATGGATTCACCCCTCCACTTT.

This sequence joins TRBV7-9 and TRBJ2-1, with a possible D match to TRBD1 (6 bases). CDR1 and CDR2 (germline): SEHNR, FQNEAQ (reference sequence). The germline V and J ends were trimmed by 5 bases and 7 bases, with 15 bases remaining between them. The CDR3 sequence is 14 residues long. The CDR3 nucleotides read TGTGCCAGCAGCCCAACAGGGTTTGGGAATGAGCAGTTCTTC. Its translation: CASSPTGFGNEQFF.

The chain recombines TRBV12-5 with TRBJ2-7; TRBD1 matches 7 bases. Germline V gives CDR1 LGHNT, CDR2 FRNRAP. Trimming removed 7 bases from V and 6 bases from J; junction bases left unmatched: 6. The CDR3 is made up of 12 amino acids. CDR3 DNA: TGTGCTAGTGCCCACAGGGGAGTCGAGCAGTACTTC. Encoded protein: CASAHRGVEQYF.

The chain joins TRBV19 to TRBJ2-6; D gene ambiguous. The CDR3 has 15 residues. Between the trimmed V and J ends, which lost 2 bases and 0 bases, there was a span of 5 bases. Germline CDR1 reads LNHDA; CDR2 reads SQIVND (reference sequence). This CDR3 reads CASSINLSGANVLTF. The CDR3 region has the DNA TGTGCCAGTAGTATAAATCTCTCTGGGGCCAACGTCCTGACTTTC.

The chain has TRBV25-1 and TRBJ1-2; D gene uncertain. The CDR3 has 13 residues. CDR1 MGHDK and CDR2 SYGVNS come from the germline V gene. Trimming pared 3 bases from V and 2 bases from J, leaving 7 bases between. The CDR3 nucleotides read TGTGCCAGCAGTGACAGCTGGAACTATGGCTACACCTTC. Amino acid sequence: CASSDSWNYGYTF.